This TCR beta chain was captured in a study of shared clonotypes between healthy human individuals. Study-level findings and limits: Clonotypes which were not shared had lower generation probabilities than clonotypes that all four donors shared. Owing to a small donor count, the genetic and exposure-history diversity represented was limited.

This clone was recorded once. What it binds is not known. Naive CD8 cells lacked CD45RO and underwent positive selection for CCR7, leaving out terminally differentiated effector memory CD45RA+ cells. Healthy adults negative for HIV, lacking recent acute infections or vaccinations, served as donors. CDR1 and CDR2 (germline): MNHNY, SVGAGI (reference sequence). V lost 0 bases, J lost 0 bases, and 7 bases lay in between. CDR3 size: 15 residues. Using immunoSEQ multiplex PCR, the repertoire was profiled, and TCRdb retains in-frame clones only, with some absent. The sample has just over 2,000,000 clones, about 95% seen once.

Material: naive CD8+ T cells sorted from blood. This sequence was found in a man younger than 30 in good health. This rearrangement joins TRBV6-6 to TRBJ2-3, with unresolved D. The CDR3, as DNA: TGTGCCAGCAGTTACTCGGATCATAGCACAGATACGCAGTATTTT. Amino acids: CASSYSDHSTDTQYF.